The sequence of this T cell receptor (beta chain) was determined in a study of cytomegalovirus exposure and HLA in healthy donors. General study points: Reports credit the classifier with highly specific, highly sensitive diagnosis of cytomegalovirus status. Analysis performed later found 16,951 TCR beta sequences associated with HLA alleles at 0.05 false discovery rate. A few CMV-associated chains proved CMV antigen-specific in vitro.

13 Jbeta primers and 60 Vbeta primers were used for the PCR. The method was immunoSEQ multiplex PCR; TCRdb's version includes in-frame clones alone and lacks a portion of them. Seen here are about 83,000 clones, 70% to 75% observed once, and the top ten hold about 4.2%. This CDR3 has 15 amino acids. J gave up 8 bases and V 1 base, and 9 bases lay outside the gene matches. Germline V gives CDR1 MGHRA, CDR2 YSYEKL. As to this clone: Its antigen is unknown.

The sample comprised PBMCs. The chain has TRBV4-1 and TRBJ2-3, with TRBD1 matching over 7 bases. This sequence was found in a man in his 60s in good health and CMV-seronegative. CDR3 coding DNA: TGCGCCAGCAGCCAAGCCCAGGGGGAGTATGCTACGCAGTATTTT. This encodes CASSQAQGEYATQYF.